The source of this TCR beta chain is a study of cytomegalovirus exposure and HLA in healthy donors. Findings of the study overall: As confirmed in vitro, a few CMV-associated chains were specific for CMV antigens.

PCR employed 60 Vbeta and 13 Jbeta primers. TCRdb's table, derived via immunoSEQ multiplex PCR, lists solely in-frame clones and lacks some. The table has around 200,000 clones, approximately 70% seen once. Trimming at V came to 7 bases and at J to 12 bases, leaving 11 bases not matched to a gene. This CDR3 contains 12 residues. Germline V gene sequence: CDR1 SGHAT, CDR2 FQNNGV. Turning to this clone: What it binds is unknown.

Sample: PBMCs. The chain links TRBV11-2 to TRBJ2-7; 8 bases line up with TRBD1. The TCR sequence derives from a middle-aged man in good health and CMV-seropositive. The CDR3, as DNA: TGTGCCAGCACCCCGACAGGGGTTGAGAGGTACTTC. Translated: CASTPTGVERYF.